This TCR beta chain was identified during a study of radiation and T cells in renal cell carcinoma. Using immunoSEQ multiplex PCR, the repertoire was profiled, and TCRdb retains in-frame clones only, with some absent. The sample yields roughly 82,000 clones, 80% to 90% seen once. V shed 3 bases and J shed 8 bases, with 20 bases lying between them. The germline V gene encodes CDR1 SGHNT and CDR2 YYREEE (reference sequence). This CDR3 is built from 15 residues. Time point described: blood 4 weeks post-SBRT, at nephrectomy. Described treatment: 15 Gy SBRT to primary tumor, nephrectomy 4 weeks later. Nephrectomy followed 15 Gy stereotactic body radiation by 4 weeks. Radiation-treated patients gave blood at baseline, week 2 and week 4. Findings and limits, study-wide: No pretreatment tumor biopsies were available for baseline clonotypes.

About this clone: Its antigen is still unknown.

Specimen: blood, collected from a patient whose treatment included radiotherapy and nephrectomy. The genes are TRBV5-4 and TRBJ1-2; D is possibly TRBD1 (5 bases). The sequence was collected from a woman between 65 and 79 years old with renal cell carcinoma. CDR3 sequence: CASSWGSGTAYGYTF. CDR3 nucleotides: TGTGCCAGCAGCTGGGGGTCGGGGACCGCATACGGCTACACCTTC.